The 28 T cell receptor beta chains below all came from one sample that was sequenced in a study of T-cell memory formation after mild COVID-19. MiXCR, run by TCRdb on the 5' RACE reads, gives a single entry per CDR3 protein. Of about 390,000 distinct CDR3 sequences listed, 21% are singletons. The sequencing input was PBMCs or a T cell subset sorted from them (not recorded which). Receptor source: an adult woman who had mild COVID-19 (a few samples of this study predate the infection). Cell type and time point are not known.

The chain couples TRBV7-6 to TRBJ2-1, with TRBD2 as a possible D gene (5 bases). The CDR3 spans 13 residues. Trimming took off 5 bases at V and 9 bases at J, with 14 bases between the two ends. Germline V CDR1 and CDR2: SGHVS, FNYEAQ. The CDR3 region has the DNA TGTGCCAGCAGCCGATCAACTCGGGGTGAGCAGTTCTTC. It yields the protein CASSRSTRGEQFF.

The V and J genes are TRBV6-1 and TRBJ2-1, with TRBD2 matching 10 bases. The germline CDR1 and CDR2 sequences are MNHNS and SASEGT. Unmatched junction bases numbered 2, after V lost 4 bases and J lost 5 bases. CDR3 length: 14 residues. CDR3 sequence (DNA): TGTGCCAGCAGTGCACTAGCGGGACACAATGAGCAGTTCTTC. Its protein product is CASSALAGHNEQFF.

DNA of the CDR3: TGTGCCAGCAGCCATTTTTCGGGCTCCGGAAACACCATATATTTT. Its translation is CASSHFSGSGNTIYF. The chain employs TRBV7-9 and TRBJ1-3; D is ambiguous. The germline V gene encodes CDR1 SEHNR and CDR2 FQNEAQ (reference sequence). This CDR3 has 15 residues. V lost 5 bases and J 4 bases, leaving 15 bases between the germline ends.

The sample holds a few counts of this clonotype. CDR3 loop: CASSQGQGAAGNTIYF. CDR3 nucleotides: TGTGCCAGCAGCCAAGGACAGGGGGCAGCTGGAAACACCATATATTTT. The rearrangement links TRBV4-2 to TRBJ1-3; TRBD1 agrees at 10 bases. Germline V CDR1 and CDR2: LGHNA, YNFKEQ. The trim removed 1 base at V and 2 bases at J, leaving 2 bases unmatched. There are 16 residues in the CDR3.

There are a few counts of this clonotype. The chain combines TRBV9 with TRBJ2-7; 9 bases are a match to TRBD1. Germline CDR1 and CDR2: SGDLS and YYNGEE. V lost 3 bases and J lost 3; bases outside the gene matches: 7. The CDR3 is 15 amino acids. CDR3: CASSGQGGDRYEQYF. As DNA, the CDR3 is TGTGCCAGCAGCGGACAGGGGGGCGACCGCTACGAGCAGTACTTC.

CDR3 sequence: CASSLLRDGYTF. The CDR3, as DNA: TGCGCCAGCAGCTTGTTAAGGGATGGCTACACCTTC. The chain links TRBV5-1 to TRBJ1-2; D remains unclear. Germline-derived CDR1 and CDR2 are SGHRS and YFSETQ. The CDR3 runs 12 residues. V gave up 1 base and J gave up 6 bases, with 7 bases separating them.

This clonotype came up a few times. The chain couples TRBV11-2 to TRBJ2-3; D is uncertain. The germline V gene has CDR1 SGHAT and CDR2 FQNNGV. The V gene lost 1 base and the J gene lost 6 bases, with 14 bases spanning the gap. This CDR3 is 15 amino acids long. For the CDR3, the DNA is TGTGCCAGCAGCTTAGCACAGCTCCTTGAGGATACGCAGTATTTT. Residues: CASSLAQLLEDTQYF. Full variable domain (remainder filled in from reference TRBV11-2 and TRBJ2-3): EAGVAQSPRYKIIEKRQSVAFWCNPISGHATLYWYQQILGQGPKLLIQFQNNGVVDDSQLPKDRFSAERLKGVDSTLKIQPAKLEDSAVYLCASSLAQLLEDTQYFGPGTRLTVL.

The chain couples TRBV7-9 to TRBJ1-2; 7 bases align to TRBD1. CDR1 is SEHNR and CDR2 is FQNEAQ in the germline V gene (reference sequence). CDR3 size: 15 residues. V trimming: 4 bases; J trimming: 7 bases; junction bases outside the gene matches: 12. CDR3 region: CASSSADRLLAGYTF. The DNA for the CDR3 is TGTGCCAGCAGCTCCGCGGACAGGCTATTAGCTGGCTACACCTTC.

This clonotype was seen a handful of times. The chain recombines TRBV7-8 with TRBJ2-1; D is possibly TRBD2 (6 bases). The CDR3 has 15 amino acids. The ends were cut back, 0 bases at V and 7 bases at J, with 13 bases in the middle. The germline V gene encodes CDR1 SGHVS and CDR2 FQNEAQ. CDR3 region: CASSLAELAGNEQFF. CDR3 bases: TGTGCCAGCAGCTTAGCGGAACTAGCCGGGAATGAGCAGTTCTTC. The whole variable domain, filled in from reference TRBV7-8 and TRBJ2-1, reads GAGVSQSPRYKVAKRGQDVALRCDPISGHVSLFWYQQALGQGPEFLTYFQNEAQLDKSGLPSDRFFAERPEGSVSTLKIQRTQQEDSAVYLCASSLAELAGNEQFFGPGTRLTVL.

The table lists this clonotype with a few counts. The chain has TRBV12-3 or TRBV12-4 and TRBJ2-1; 13 bases match TRBD2. The junction had 11 bases not matched to a gene; V was cut back by 6 bases and J by 0 bases. The CDR3 extends over 19 amino acids. The CDR3 is CASRDTSGRAQSSYNEQFF. CDR3 nucleotides: TGTGCCAGCAGGGATACTAGCGGGAGGGCTCAAAGCTCCTACAATGAGCAGTTCTTC.

In its sample, this clonotype was seen a few times. The V gene is TRBV9, the J gene TRBJ2-2; 10 bases map to TRBD1. This CDR3 has 15 residues. Unmatched junction bases numbered 1, after V lost 0 bases and J lost 5 bases. Looked up from germline, CDR1 is SGDLS and CDR2 is YYNGEE. The DNA for the CDR3 is TGTGCCAGCAGCGTAGCGGGACAGGGGACCGGGGAGCTGTTTTTT. Protein: CASSVAGQGTGELFF.

As to this clonotype: Just one base apart from a much larger clone, this may be a read error. This rearrangement joins TRBV20-1 to TRBJ2-7; 10 nucleotides line up with TRBD2. CDR3 length: 14 amino acids. Germline loops: CDR1 DFQATT, CDR2 SNEGSKA (reference sequence). CDR3 sequence (DNA): TGCAGTGCTACGCAGCGGGAGGGATCCTACGAGAAGTACTTC. Protein product: CSATQREGSYEKYF.

This clonotype was detected a few times. This sequence joins TRBV12-3 or TRBV12-4 and TRBJ1-1; D is possibly TRBD1 (5 bases). The CDR3 runs to 15 residues. V was cut by 8 bases and J by 1 base, with 17 bases left in between. CDR3 sequence (DNA): TGTGCCAGCGGGTTTGGGGACCGACCGAACACTGAAGCTTTCTTT. This gives the protein CASGFGDRPNTEAFF.

This clonotype was detected only a few times. This chain connects TRBV5-5 to TRBJ2-7, with 9 bases that match TRBD2. V gave up 0 bases and J gave up 1 base; unmatched junction bases: 8. The germline CDR1 and CDR2 sequences are SGHKS and YYEKEE (reference sequence). The CDR3 totals 17 residues. The CDR3 reads CASSLVSGRPFSYEQYF. The CDR3 DNA follows: TGTGCCAGCAGCTTGGTTAGCGGGAGACCCTTTTCCTACGAGCAGTACTTC.

The chain couples TRBV20-1 to TRBJ2-7; TRBD1 is a possible D gene (6 bases). Trimming pared 3 bases from V and 5 bases from J, leaving 17 bases between. Germline lookup yields CDR1 DFQATT and CDR2 SNEGSKA (reference sequence). The CDR3 covers 14 residues. This CDR3 is CSASAQQGTHEQYF. In nucleotides, the CDR3 is TGCAGTGCTAGCGCCCAGCAGGGGACCCACGAGCAGTACTTC.

This clonotype was counted many times. The V call is TRBV30, the J call TRBJ2-3, with 7 bases aligning to TRBD2. Germline trimming cut 1 base from V and 1 base from J; bases unmatched to any gene: 5. Germline V lookup: CDR1 GTSNPN, CDR2 SVGIG (reference sequence). There are 15 residues in the CDR3. CDR3 DNA sequence: TGTGCCTGGAGTGCCCAGCTAGCGGGCACAGATACGCAGTATTTT. Translation: CAWSAQLAGTDTQYF.

In the case of this clonotype: The junction and the germline gene differ at one end; a read error may be behind it. The chain carries TRBV18 and TRBJ1-1; 7 bases align to TRBD1. The CDR3 length is 16 residues. The germline CDR1 and CDR2 sequences are KGHSH and LQKENI. The CDR3 region is CDSSPPWTGAHTEAFF. The CDR3, as DNA: TGTGACAGCTCACCACCGTGGACAGGAGCGCACACTGAAGCTTTCTTT.

This chain connects TRBV7-9 to TRBJ1-2; tentatively, D is TRBD1 (5 bases). The length of the CDR3 is 16 residues. Trimming removed 5 bases at V and 5 bases at J, with 21 bases between. Germline V gene lookup returns CDR1 SEHNR and CDR2 FQNEAQ (reference sequence). The CDR3 DNA reads as TGTGCCAGCAGCCCGACTTCGGTTGTCGGGGGTTATGGCTACACCTTC. Amino acids: CASSPTSVVGGYGYTF.

This clonotype has just a few counts. The rearrangement links TRBV29-1 to TRBJ1-2; D unresolved. The CDR3 totals 12 residues. Germline CDR1 SQVTM, CDR2 ANQGSEA. Trimming pared 5 bases from V and 8 bases from J, leaving 15 bases between. The CDR3: CSVYGVTVGYTF. The CDR3 nucleotides are TGCAGCGTTTACGGGGTTACAGTCGGCTACACCTTC.

In this sample, this clonotype turned up a few times. The chain couples TRBV18 to TRBJ2-5; TRBD1 might be the D (5 bases). Germline-derived CDR1 and CDR2 are KGHSH and LQKENI. Trimming shortened V by 6 bases and J by 5 bases, and 19 bases separated the two germline ends. The CDR3 totals 15 residues. Written as DNA, the CDR3 is TGTGCCAGCTCCCCCCCAGCAGGGCGTCAGGAGACCCAGTACTTC. It translates to CASSPPAGRQETQYF.

This clonotype has only a few counts. J is TRBJ2-1 and V is TRBV7-3; 10 nucleotides agree with TRBD2. J was trimmed by 4 bases and V by 5 bases; bases with no gene match: 5. Per germline, CDR1 SGHTA and CDR2 FQGTGA. CDR3 size: 15 residues. DNA of the CDR3: TGTGCCAGCAGCGATACTAGCGGGACTTACAATGAGCAGTTCTTC. Translated, it gives CASSDTSGTYNEQFF.

The chain employs TRBV5-5 and TRBJ1-2; D is ambiguous. V was cut by 4 bases and J by 8 bases, with 21 bases left in between. CDR1 SGHKS and CDR2 YYEKEE come from the germline V gene (reference sequence). This CDR3 region has 15 residues. DNA for the CDR3: TGTGCCAGCAGCGATCGCTCGGACCCCGGGGAGGGCTACACCTTC. Its translation is CASSDRSDPGEGYTF.

V usage is TRBV7-9 and J usage is TRBJ2-7; TRBD2 might be the D (5 bases). CDR1 and CDR2 from the germline V gene are SEHNR and FQNEAQ (reference sequence). With 6 bases removed from V and 6 bases from J, the gap between germline ends came to 21 bases. This CDR3 comprises 15 residues. The chain's CDR3 is CASSRIFEGRGEQYF. CDR3 coding DNA: TGTGCCAGCAGTCGTATCTTCGAAGGCCGGGGCGAGCAGTACTTC.

The chain couples TRBV7-9 to TRBJ2-1; no firm D call. This CDR3 contains 12 residues. CDR1 and CDR2 (germline): SEHNR, FQNEAQ (reference sequence). V was trimmed by 2 bases and J by 7 bases, leaving 6 bases between them. The CDR3 nucleotides read TGTGCCAGCAGCTTATTGCCGAATGAGCAGTTCTTC. Protein sequence: CASSLLPNEQFF.

In its sample, this clonotype was seen a few times. The chain combines TRBV20-1 with TRBJ2-7; tentative D call: TRBD2 (6 bases). CDR1 DFQATT and CDR2 SNEGSKA come from the germline V gene (reference sequence). The length of the CDR3 is 12 residues. V was pared by 6 bases and J by 2 bases, with 11 bases between. The CDR3 here is CSAQSGAYEQYF. The CDR3 bases are TGCAGTGCCCAGTCGGGGGCCTACGAGCAGTACTTC.

V is TRBV3-1 and J is TRBJ2-1, with D perhaps TRBD1 (5 bases). CDR1 LGHDT and CDR2 YNNKEL come from the germline V gene (reference sequence). The CDR3 loop spans 15 amino acids. Between the trimmed V and J ends, which lost 0 bases and 4 bases, there was a span of 10 bases. The CDR3 sequence is CASSQEAKGYNEQFF. CDR3 nucleotide sequence: TGTGCCAGCAGCCAAGAGGCTAAGGGGTACAATGAGCAGTTCTTC.

This clonotype was observed a handful of times. J is TRBJ2-7 and V is TRBV6-6, with D possibly matching TRBD2 (7 bases). The germline CDR1 and CDR2 sequences are MNHNY and SVGAGI (reference sequence). The CDR3 has 17 residues. Trimming pared 4 bases from V and 5 bases from J, leaving 24 bases between. CDR3 coding DNA: TGTGCCAGCAGTTTGTGGAGGGGGGGAAAGAGTCCCGACGAGCAGTACTTC. Its translation is CASSLWRGGKSPDEQYF.

This clonotype occurred a few times. This chain connects TRBV4-1 to TRBJ2-5, with D perhaps being TRBD1 or TRBD2 (5 bases each). CDR1 and CDR2 (germline): MGHRA, YSYEKL. Trimming removed 1 base from V and 5 bases from J, with 14 bases in between. This CDR3 region has 15 residues. The CDR3 sequence is CASSQGGRRRETQYF. CDR3 coding DNA: TGCGCCAGCAGCCAAGGGGGACGCCGTCGGGAGACCCAGTACTTC.